The 29 T cell receptor beta chains given below trace back to one sample, sequenced in a study of OX40 agonist ivuxolimab in advanced cancers. Profiling relied on immunoSEQ multiplex PCR, and the TCRdb table lists in-frame clones only, not all of them. This sample has tens of thousands of clones; roughly nine tenths occur once, and the top ten carry about 9%. The material sequenced was CD4+ or CD8+ T cells sorted from blood, taken in a trial of the OX40 agonist ivuxolimab. All receptors come from an adult with an advanced solid tumor such as melanoma, head and neck, liver or kidney cancer.

The rearrangement links TRBV6-5 to TRBJ2-1; the D gene is possibly TRBD2 (7 bases). CDR3 length: 15 residues. Trimming removed 2 bases at V and 5 bases at J, with 13 bases between. Germline CDR1 and CDR2: MNHEY and SVGAGI. The CDR3 sequence: CASSYGGAFHNEQFF. CDR3 nucleotide sequence: TGTGCCAGCAGTTACGGGGGGGCGTTCCACAATGAGCAGTTCTTC.

This chain joins TRBV6-1 and TRBJ2-7; possibly TRBD2 for D (6 bases). The ends were cut back, 5 bases at V and 4 bases at J, with 18 bases in the middle. The CDR3 runs 15 residues. CDR1 and CDR2 (germline): MNHNS, SASEGT. In DNA form, the CDR3 reads TGTGCCAGCAGTCCCCGGGGTAGCGGTAAATACGAGCAGTACTTC. Encoded protein: CASSPRGSGKYEQYF.

This chain connects TRBV7-3 to TRBJ2-1; tentatively, D is TRBD1 or TRBD2 (5 bases each). The CDR3 consists of 16 residues. Trimming cost V 5 bases and J 2 bases, with 16 bases left between them. Germline loops: CDR1 SGHTA, CDR2 FQGTGA. The CDR3 sequence: CASSPEWGSPYNEQFF. The CDR3 DNA reads TGTGCCAGCAGCCCGGAGTGGGGGAGTCCCTACAATGAGCAGTTCTTC.

The chain joins TRBV5-1 to TRBJ1-2; D uncertain. V lost 3 bases to trimming and J lost 8 bases, with 8 bases between them. Germline V gene sequence: CDR1 SGHRS, CDR2 YFSETQ. The CDR3 is made up of 11 amino acids. CDR3 bases: TGCGCCAGCAGCTCTAACAGCGGCTACACCTTC. It translates to CASSSNSGYTF. Using reference TRBV5-1 and TRBJ1-2 for the parts outside the CDR3, the full variable domain is KAGVTQTPRYLIKTRGQQVTLSCSPISGHRSVSWYQQTPGQGLQFLFEYFSETQRNKGNFPGRFSGRQFSNSRSEMNVSTLELGDSALYLCASSSNSGYTFGSGTRLTVV.

This clone was seen a single time. The V call is TRBV27, the J call TRBJ2-2; the D call may be TRBD1 or TRBD2 (5 bases each). V lost 2 bases and J 6 bases, leaving 10 bases between the germline ends. The CDR3 sequence is 14 residues long. Germline V CDR1 and CDR2: MNHEY, SMNVEV (reference sequence). For the CDR3, the DNA is TGTGCCAGCAGTTTACTTCGGGGCTCCGGGGAGCTGTTTTTT. It codes for CASSLLRGSGELFF.

V and J are TRBV6-1 and TRBJ2-1, with D perhaps TRBD1 (5 bases). Between the trimmed V and J ends, which lost 5 bases and 7 bases, there was a span of 9 bases. Germline-derived CDR1 and CDR2 are MNHNS and SASEGT. This CDR3 is built from 12 residues. CDR3: CASSPQGNEQFF. In nucleotides, the CDR3 is TGTGCCAGCAGTCCTCAGGGAAATGAGCAGTTCTTC.

This clone was seen only once. The V and J genes are TRBV25-1 and TRBJ1-1; D possibly corresponds to TRBD1 (6 bases). Germline values: CDR1 MGHDK, CDR2 SYGVNS. The CDR3 runs to 14 residues. V shed 0 bases and J shed 4 bases, with 9 bases lying between them. In DNA form, the CDR3 reads TGTGCCAGCAGTGAATATGGAGGGGGCACTGAAGCTTTCTTT. It yields the protein CASSEYGGGTEAFF.

The V gene is TRBV9, the J gene TRBJ1-6; TRBD1 might be the D (5 bases). V lost 0 bases and J 7 bases, leaving 11 bases between the germline ends. The germline gives CDR1 SGDLS, CDR2 YYNGEE. CDR3 length: 15 residues. The CDR3 sequence is CASSVAGGGNSPLHF. The DNA of the CDR3 is TGTGCCAGCAGCGTAGCGGGCGGGGGAAATTCACCCCTCCACTTT. Full variable domain (missing parts from reference TRBV9 and TRBJ1-6): DSGVTQTPKHLITATGQRVTLRCSPRSGDLSVYWYQQSLDQGLQFLIQYYNGEERAKGNILERFSAQQFPDLHSELNLSSLELGDSALYFCASSVAGGGNSPLHFGNGTRLTVT.

The rearrangement links TRBV18 to TRBJ1-6, with 7 bases matching TRBD1. This CDR3 is 14 amino acids long. The V gene's germline CDR1 is KGHSH and CDR2 LQKENI. J gave up 5 bases and V 6 bases, and 4 bases lay outside the gene matches. DNA for the CDR3: TGTGCCAGCTCGTCCACAGGGGATAATTCACCCCTCCACTTT. It codes for CASSSTGDNSPLHF.

This chain connects TRBV5-4 to TRBJ2-1, with TRBD2 as a possible D gene (6 bases). The V gene lost 2 bases and the J gene lost 4 bases, with 16 bases spanning the gap. This CDR3 comprises 16 residues. The germline V gene has CDR1 SGHNT and CDR2 YYREEE (reference sequence). CDR3 nucleotide sequence: TGTGCCAGCAGCTTTGCGGGACGCATGACATACAATGAGCAGTTCTTC. Residues: CASSFAGRMTYNEQFF.

The V gene is TRBV6-5, the J gene TRBJ2-3; 9 positions match TRBD2. From germline, CDR1 is MNHEY and CDR2 SVGAGI. The CDR3 length is 14 residues. The J segment lost 5 bases and the V segment lost 5 bases, leaving 5 bases of the junction unmatched. CDR3 in DNA: TGTGCCAGCAGTCCTCGACTAGCGGAAGATACGCAGTATTTT. Translating it yields CASSPRLAEDTQYF.

This chain links TRBV7-9 with TRBJ1-2, with TRBD1 as a possible D gene (5 bases). V lost 5 bases to trimming and J lost 6 bases, with 13 bases between them. CDR1 is SEHNR and CDR2 is FQNEAQ in the germline V gene (reference sequence). The CDR3 consists of 13 residues. The CDR3 DNA is TGTGCCAGCAGCCCCCAGGGCCTAGATGGCTACACCTTC. It specifies CASSPQGLDGYTF.

The gene calls are TRBV6-1 and TRBJ2-5; 9 bases agree with TRBD2. The V and J ends lost 8 bases and 5 bases, in that order; junction bases with no gene match: 12. CDR1 and CDR2 (germline): MNHNS, SASEGT. The CDR3 runs to 15 residues. CDR3 sequence: CASSLAVAGVETQYF. DNA for the CDR3: TGTGCCAGCTCCCTGGCTGTAGCGGGAGTTGAGACCCAGTACTTC.

This clone came up once. The gene calls are TRBV28 and TRBJ2-7, with D maybe TRBD1 (5 bases). Germline V gene lookup returns CDR1 MDHEN and CDR2 SYDVKM. The CDR3 covers 13 residues. Trimming removed 6 bases from V and 3 bases from J, with 12 bases in between. The CDR3 DNA is TGTGCCAGCAGACAAGACAGAGACTACGAGCAGTACTTC. As protein: CASRQDRDYEQYF.

To note about this clone: At one end the junction does not follow the germline gene, possibly because of a read error. The chain has TRBV19 and TRBJ2-1; D is undetermined. This CDR3 has 14 residues. In germline, CDR1 is LNHDA, CDR2 SQIVND (reference sequence). Written as DNA, the CDR3 is TGTGCCAGTAGTATAATGAAATCCTTCAATGAGCAGTTCTTC. This sequence encodes CASSIMKSFNEQFF.

The chain is built from TRBV6-5 and TRBJ2-7; weak D call: TRBD2 (5 bases). The CDR3 consists of 12 residues. V shed 2 bases and J shed 4 bases, with 6 bases lying between them. Per the germline V gene, CDR1 is MNHEY and CDR2 is SVGAGI. The CDR3 reads CASSYRGYEQYF. The CDR3 DNA sequence: TGTGCCAGCAGTTACCGGGGTTACGAGCAGTACTTC.

The V and J genes are TRBV27 and TRBJ2-7; 7 nucleotides align to TRBD1. The germline V gene has CDR1 MNHEY and CDR2 SMNVEV (reference sequence). This CDR3 has 14 residues. The J segment lost 3 bases and the V segment lost 6 bases, leaving 8 bases of the junction unmatched. CDR3 region: CASRGAGGDYEQYF. The CDR3 region has the DNA TGTGCCAGCAGAGGGGCAGGGGGAGACTACGAGCAGTACTTC.

The chain is built from TRBV5-4 and TRBJ2-5; D is unclear. Germline V gene data show CDR1 as SGHNT and CDR2 as YYREEE (reference sequence). The germline V and J ends were trimmed by 2 bases and 5 bases, with 16 bases remaining between them. This CDR3 has 15 amino acids. CDR3 protein: CASSLEWSSGETQYF. Here the CDR3 DNA reads TGTGCCAGCAGCTTAGAATGGAGCAGTGGGGAGACCCAGTACTTC.

In its sample, this clone ranks as medium-sized. CDR3 bases: TGTGCCATCAGGGCAGATCTTAATGAAAAACTGTTTTTT. Protein: CAIRADLNEKLFF. V gene TRBV10-3 combines with J gene TRBJ1-4; unclear D gene. Germline CDR1 is ENHRY and CDR2 is SYGVKD. The CDR3 loop spans 13 amino acids. V gave up 6 bases and J gave up 4 bases, with 9 bases separating them.

The chain recombines TRBV10-1 with TRBJ2-1; 8 bases match TRBD1. The J segment lost 0 bases and the V segment lost 3 bases, leaving 4 bases of the junction unmatched. Germline values: CDR1 WNHNN, CDR2 SYGVQD (reference sequence). The CDR3 has 16 residues. The CDR3 DNA follows: TGCGCCAGCAGTGACCTCGGACAGGGCTCCTACAATGAGCAGTTCTTC. It translates to CASSDLGQGSYNEQFF.

This chain uses TRBV5-1 with TRBJ2-6, with a tentative D call TRBD1 (6 bases). Germline V gives CDR1 SGHRS, CDR2 YFSETQ. V was clipped by 8 bases and J by 1 base, with 19 bases between them. The CDR3 runs to 17 residues. This CDR3 reads CASTPGHQGSGANVLTF. The CDR3, as DNA: TGCGCCAGTACTCCGGGACACCAAGGATCTGGGGCCAACGTCCTGACTTTC.

The chain couples TRBV11-2 to TRBJ1-6, with D unclear. There are 15 residues in the CDR3. CDR1 and CDR2 from the germline V gene are SGHAT and FQNNGV. Trimming stripped 5 bases from V and 5 bases from J, with 13 bases between. The CDR3, as DNA: TGTGCCAGCAGCCGAGGACCTGGCGATAATTCACCCCTCCACTTT. Amino acid sequence: CASSRGPGDNSPLHF.

The chain recombines TRBV6-1 with TRBJ2-3; 10 bases match TRBD2. The ends lost 2 bases at V and 6 bases at J; junction bases unmatched: 11. In germline, CDR1 is MNHNS, CDR2 SASEGT. CDR3 length: 17 residues. This chain's CDR3 is CASSEKVGAGGVDTQYF. The DNA for the CDR3 is TGTGCCAGCAGTGAAAAGGTAGGAGCGGGGGGGGTCGATACGCAGTATTTT.

J is TRBJ2-5 and V is TRBV29-1; 10 bases are shared with TRBD1. CDR3 length equals 15 residues. Germline V gives CDR1 SQVTM, CDR2 ANQGSEA. The J segment lost 5 bases and the V segment lost 7 bases, leaving 13 bases of the junction unmatched. The CDR3 DNA is TGCAGCGCCCCCGGGGACAGGGGAGGGTGGGAGACCCAGTACTTC. This gives the protein CSAPGDRGGWETQYF.

The chain has TRBV29-1 and TRBJ2-6; D is perhaps TRBD1 or TRBD2 (5 bases each). Looked up from germline, CDR1 is SQVTM and CDR2 is ANQGSEA. The CDR3 extends over 13 amino acids. Trimming stripped 7 bases from V and 1 base from J, with 8 bases between. In nucleotides, the CDR3 is TGCAGCGCCAGGGAGTCTGGGGCCAACGTCCTGACTTTC. The encoded protein is CSARESGANVLTF.

This clone was observed a handful of times. The J gene is TRBJ2-5, the V gene TRBV5-1; 8 positions match TRBD1. The V segment lost 4 bases and the J segment 0 bases; nucleotides outside the gene matches: 5. The CDR3 has 15 residues. From germline, CDR1 is SGHRS and CDR2 YFSETQ. The CDR3 reads CASSTTGAHQETQYF. The CDR3 DNA follows: TGCGCCAGCAGCACGACAGGGGCGCACCAAGAGACCCAGTACTTC.

There are a few counts of this clone. The rearrangement links TRBV7-9 to TRBJ2-1; the D gene is possibly TRBD2 (6 bases). Trimming shortened V by 0 bases and J by 4 bases, and 10 bases separated the two germline ends. The germline CDR1 and CDR2 sequences are SEHNR and FQNEAQ (reference sequence). The CDR3 consists of 15 residues. The CDR3 is CASSLAGGPYNEQFF. In DNA form, the CDR3 reads TGTGCCAGCAGCTTAGCGGGGGGTCCTTACAATGAGCAGTTCTTC.

The V gene is TRBV6-6, the J gene TRBJ2-3, with D unclear. V dropped 7 bases and J dropped 6 bases, with 8 bases sitting between them. This CDR3 has 11 amino acids. Germline CDR1 is MNHNY and CDR2 is SVGAGI (reference sequence). This CDR3 is CASTSADTQYF. The CDR3 DNA follows: TGTGCCAGCACCTCAGCGGATACGCAGTATTTT.

The chain couples TRBV7-9 to TRBJ2-5; 12 bases map to TRBD2. V trimming: 1 base; J trimming: 1 base; junction bases outside the gene matches: 7. The CDR3 totals 18 residues. The germline CDR1 and CDR2 sequences are SEHNR and FQNEAQ (reference sequence). CDR3 coding DNA: TGTGCCAGCAGCTTAGGAATTGCTAGCGGGAGGGCCCAAGAGACCCAGTACTTC. Its translation: CASSLGIASGRAQETQYF.